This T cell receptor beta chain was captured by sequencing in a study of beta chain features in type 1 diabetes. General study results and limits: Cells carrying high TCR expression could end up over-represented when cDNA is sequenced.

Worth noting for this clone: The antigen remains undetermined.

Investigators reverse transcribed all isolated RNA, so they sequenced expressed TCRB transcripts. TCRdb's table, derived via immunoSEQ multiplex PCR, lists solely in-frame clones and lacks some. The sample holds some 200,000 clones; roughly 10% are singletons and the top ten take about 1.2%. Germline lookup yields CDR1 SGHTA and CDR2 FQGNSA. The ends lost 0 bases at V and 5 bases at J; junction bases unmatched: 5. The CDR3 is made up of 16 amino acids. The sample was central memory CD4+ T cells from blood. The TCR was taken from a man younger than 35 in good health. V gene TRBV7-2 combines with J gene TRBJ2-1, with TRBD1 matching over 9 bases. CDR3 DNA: TGTGCCAGCAGCTTAGCCGGGACAGGGACACACAATGAGCAGTTCTTC. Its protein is CASSLAGTGTHNEQFF.